The subject of this entry is one T cell receptor beta chain. Antigen specificity is unknown. This specimen belongs to a study of vaccination effects on CD4 cells after COVID-19. Germline assignment: CDR1 LNHDA and CDR2 SQIVND (reference sequence). The ends lost 5 bases at V and 5 bases at J; junction bases unmatched: 10. The CDR3 totals 15 residues. CD4+ T cells specific for antigen were expanded with viral peptide pools by the ViraFEST assay before sequencing. Scientists isolated CD4+ T cells after a roughly 10-day culture period ended. The assay was immunoSEQ multiplex PCR, and TCRdb's table has in-frame clones only and misses some. The sample lists over 7,500 clones, approximately 72% occurring once.

The chain couples TRBV19 to TRBJ2-3; TRBD1 matches 7 bases. The sequences come from CD4+ T cells from PBMCs cultured with HCoV-229E spike peptides, collected before COVID-19 vaccination. The clonotype comes from a human donor who received a COVID-19 vaccine. This CDR3 is CASSLRTGPQDTQYF. In DNA, the CDR3 is TGTGCCAGTAGTTTGCGGACAGGTCCACAAGATACGCAGTATTTT.